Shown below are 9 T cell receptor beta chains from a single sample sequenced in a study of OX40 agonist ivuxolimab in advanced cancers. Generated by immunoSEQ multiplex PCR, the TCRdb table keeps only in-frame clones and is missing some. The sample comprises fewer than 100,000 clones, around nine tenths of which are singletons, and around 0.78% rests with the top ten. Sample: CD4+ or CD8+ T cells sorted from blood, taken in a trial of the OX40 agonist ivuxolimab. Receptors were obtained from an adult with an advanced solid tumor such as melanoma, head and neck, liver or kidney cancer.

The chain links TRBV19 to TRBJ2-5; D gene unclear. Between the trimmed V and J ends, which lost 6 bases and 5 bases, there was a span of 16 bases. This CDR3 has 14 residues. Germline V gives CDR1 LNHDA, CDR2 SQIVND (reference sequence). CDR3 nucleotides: TGTGCCAGTAGCTCTCGGCCCGGCGTGGAGACCCAGTACTTC. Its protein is CASSSRPGVETQYF.

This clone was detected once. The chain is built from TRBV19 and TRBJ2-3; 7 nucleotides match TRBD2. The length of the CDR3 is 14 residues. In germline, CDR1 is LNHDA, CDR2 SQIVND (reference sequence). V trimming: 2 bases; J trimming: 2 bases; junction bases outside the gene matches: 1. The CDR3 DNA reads TGTGCCAGTAGTATACGGGACTACACAGATACGCAGTATTTT. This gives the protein CASSIRDYTDTQYF.

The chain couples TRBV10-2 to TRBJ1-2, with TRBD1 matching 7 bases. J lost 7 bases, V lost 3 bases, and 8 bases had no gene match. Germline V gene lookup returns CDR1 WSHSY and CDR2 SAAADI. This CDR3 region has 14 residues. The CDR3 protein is CASSDLTGEPGYTF. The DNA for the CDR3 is TGCGCCAGCAGTGACTTAACAGGGGAACCTGGCTACACCTTC.

The DNA of the CDR3 is TGTGCCAGCAGCCAAAGCTGGGACAGGGACCAAGAGACCCAGTACTTC. This sequence encodes CASSQSWDRDQETQYF. The chain has TRBV11-3 and TRBJ2-5; 9 positions agree with TRBD1. The CDR3 runs 16 residues. Germline CDR1 is SGHNT and CDR2 is YENEEA. Trimming took 5 bases from V and 0 from J; bases not matched to a gene: 7. The full variable domain, with the rest looked up from reference TRBV11-3 and TRBJ2-5, is EAGVVQSPRYKIIEKKQPVAFWCNPISGHNTLYWYLQNLGQGPELLIRYENEEAVDDSQLPKDRFSAERLKGVDSTLKIQPAELGDSAVYLCASSQSWDRDQETQYFGPGTRLLVL.

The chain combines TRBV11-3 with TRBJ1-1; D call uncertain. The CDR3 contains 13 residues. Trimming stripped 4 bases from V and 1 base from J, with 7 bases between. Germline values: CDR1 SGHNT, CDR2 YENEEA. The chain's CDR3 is CASSSLTNTEAFF. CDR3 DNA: TGTGCCAGCAGCTCCCTGACGAACACTGAAGCTTTCTTT.

CDR3: CASSFRSGQDQGQPQHF. The CDR3 DNA follows: TGTGCCAGCAGCTTTCGCTCGGGACAGGATCAGGGTCAGCCCCAGCATTTT. The chain carries TRBV5-6 and TRBJ1-5, with 8 nucleotides matching TRBD1. The CDR3 has 17 residues. V lost 2 bases to trimming and J lost 6 bases; unmatched junction nucleotides: 13. The germline V gene has CDR1 SGHDT and CDR2 YYEEEE.

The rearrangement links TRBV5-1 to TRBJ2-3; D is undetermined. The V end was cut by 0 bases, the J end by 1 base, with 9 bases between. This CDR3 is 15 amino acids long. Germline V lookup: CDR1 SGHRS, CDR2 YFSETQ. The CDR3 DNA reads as TGCGCCAGCAGCTTGGGCGTCAGTCGCACAGATACGCAGTATTTT. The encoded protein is CASSLGVSRTDTQYF.

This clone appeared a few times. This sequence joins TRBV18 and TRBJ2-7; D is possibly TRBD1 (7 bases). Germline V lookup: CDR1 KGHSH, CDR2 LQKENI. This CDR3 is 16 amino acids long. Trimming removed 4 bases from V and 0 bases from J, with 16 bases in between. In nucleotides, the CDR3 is TGTGCCAGCTCACAATCGAACAGGGGAGGCTCCTACGAGCAGTACTTC. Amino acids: CASSQSNRGGSYEQYF.

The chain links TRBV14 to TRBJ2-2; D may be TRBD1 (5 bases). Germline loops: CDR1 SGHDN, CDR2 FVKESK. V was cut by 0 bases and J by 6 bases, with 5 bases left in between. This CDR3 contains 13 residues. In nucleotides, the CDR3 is TGTGCCAGCAGCCAAGACAGGGCCGGGGAGCTGTTTTTT. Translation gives CASSQDRAGELFF.